The clone carrying this T cell receptor (beta chain) was seen only a few times. What it binds is unknown. Libraries were prepared by immunoSEQ multiplex PCR; TCRdb keeps only in-frame clonotypes and omits some of them. The sample includes a few thousand clones, 70% to 75% of them seen just once. The entry originates in a study of immune evolution from preneoplasia to lung adenocarcinoma. For the study at large: HLA loss of heterozygosity: less than 9% AIS, about 15% MIA, around 35% ADC, none AAH.

Broader study findings: Later-stage lesions appeared to have more T cells, more diversity, less clonality.

Two lung cancer pathologists independently confirmed each histologic diagnosis. Macro-dissection enriched premalignant or tumor cells before nucleic acid extraction. Between the trimmed V and J ends, which lost 5 bases and 0 bases, there was a span of 9 bases. Germline V CDR1 and CDR2: MDHEN, SYDVKM. The CDR3 loop spans 14 amino acids. The receptor comes from a person aged 60-80 years with lung adenocarcinoma. Specimen: FFPE lung adenocarcinoma in situ tissue. The chain uses TRBV28 and TRBJ2-3; D not resolved. CDR3 DNA: TGTGCCAGCAGTGGGGTGGACAGCACAGATACGCAGTATTTT. It translates to CASSGVDSTDTQYF. The full variable domain, with the rest looked up from reference TRBV28 and TRBJ2-3, is DVKVTQSSRYLVKRTGEKVFLECVQDMDHENMFWYRQDPGLGLRLIYFSYDVKMKEKGDIPEGYSVSREKKERFSLILESASTNQTSMYLCASSGVDSTDTQYFGPGTRLTVL.